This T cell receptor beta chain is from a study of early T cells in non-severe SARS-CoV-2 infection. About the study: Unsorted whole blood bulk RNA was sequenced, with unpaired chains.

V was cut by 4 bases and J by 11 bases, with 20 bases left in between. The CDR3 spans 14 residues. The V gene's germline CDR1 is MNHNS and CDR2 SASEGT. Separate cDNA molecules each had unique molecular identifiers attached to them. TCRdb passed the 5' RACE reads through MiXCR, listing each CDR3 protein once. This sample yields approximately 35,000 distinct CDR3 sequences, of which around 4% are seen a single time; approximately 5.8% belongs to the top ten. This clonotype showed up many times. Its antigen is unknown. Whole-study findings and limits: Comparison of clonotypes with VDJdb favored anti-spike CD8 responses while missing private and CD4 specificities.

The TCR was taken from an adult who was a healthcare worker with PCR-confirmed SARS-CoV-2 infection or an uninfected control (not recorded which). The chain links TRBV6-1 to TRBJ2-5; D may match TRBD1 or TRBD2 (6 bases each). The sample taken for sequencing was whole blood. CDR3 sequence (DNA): TGTGCCAGCAGTGCCCGACAGGTCTCCGGGACTCAGTACTTC. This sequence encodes CASSARQVSGTQYF.